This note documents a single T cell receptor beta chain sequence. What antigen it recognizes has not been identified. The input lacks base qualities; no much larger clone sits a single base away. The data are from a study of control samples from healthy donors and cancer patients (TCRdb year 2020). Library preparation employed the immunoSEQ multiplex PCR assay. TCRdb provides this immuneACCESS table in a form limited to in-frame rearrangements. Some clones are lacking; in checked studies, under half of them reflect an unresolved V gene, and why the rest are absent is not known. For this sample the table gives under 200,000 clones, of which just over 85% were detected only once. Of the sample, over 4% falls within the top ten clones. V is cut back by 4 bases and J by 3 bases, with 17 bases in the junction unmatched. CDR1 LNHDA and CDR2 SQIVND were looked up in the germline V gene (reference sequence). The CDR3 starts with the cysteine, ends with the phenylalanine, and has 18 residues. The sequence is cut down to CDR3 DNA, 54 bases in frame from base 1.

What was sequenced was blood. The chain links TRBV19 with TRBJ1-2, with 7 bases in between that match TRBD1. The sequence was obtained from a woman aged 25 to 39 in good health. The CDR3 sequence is CASSTYRGVSGADYGYTF. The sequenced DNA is TGTGCCAGTAGTACCTACAGGGGAGTAAGCGGGGCCGACTATGGCTACACCTTC.